This T cell receptor (beta chain) was obtained from a study of cytomegalovirus exposure and HLA in healthy donors. General observations from the study: Reports indicated that the classifier achieved high specificity and sensitivity in diagnosing cytomegalovirus status.

This clone has just one count. Its antigen is not identified. Profiling relied on immunoSEQ multiplex PCR, and the TCRdb table lists in-frame clones only, not all of them. The sample has 100,000 to 150,000 clones, 90% to 97% seen once; the top ten hold about 1.7%. Looked up from germline, CDR1 is MDHEN and CDR2 is SYDVKM. Between the trimmed V and J ends, which lost 4 bases and 6 bases, there was a span of 13 bases. The CDR3 contains 14 residues. Sequences were obtained from PBMCs. This chain joins TRBV28 and TRBJ2-1, with D possibly matching TRBD1 (6 bases). The sequence came from a man between 18 and 35 years old in good health and CMV-seronegative. The CDR3 here is CASSSPRDINEQFF. CDR3 DNA sequence: TGTGCCAGCAGTTCCCCACGGGACATCAATGAGCAGTTCTTC. The variable domain in full, completed from reference TRBV28 and TRBJ2-1, reads DVKVTQSSRYLVKRTGEKVFLECVQDMDHENMFWYRQDPGLGLRLIYFSYDVKMKEKGDIPEGYSVSREKKERFSLILESASTNQTSMYLCASSSPRDINEQFFGPGTRLTVL.